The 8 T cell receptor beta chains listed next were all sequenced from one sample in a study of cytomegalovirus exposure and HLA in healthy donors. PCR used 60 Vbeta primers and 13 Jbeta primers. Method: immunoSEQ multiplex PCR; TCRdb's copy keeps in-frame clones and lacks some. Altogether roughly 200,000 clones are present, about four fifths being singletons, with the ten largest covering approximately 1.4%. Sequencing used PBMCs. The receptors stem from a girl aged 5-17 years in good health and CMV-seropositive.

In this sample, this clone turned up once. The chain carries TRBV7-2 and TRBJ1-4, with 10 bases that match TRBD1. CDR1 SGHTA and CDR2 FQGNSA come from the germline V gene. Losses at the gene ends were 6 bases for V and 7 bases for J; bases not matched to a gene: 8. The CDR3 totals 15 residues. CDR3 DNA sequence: TGTGCCAGCAGAGTGACAGGGGGCAGGAGTGAAAAACTGTTTTTT. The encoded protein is CASRVTGGRSEKLFF. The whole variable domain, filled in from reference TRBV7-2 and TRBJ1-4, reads GAGVSQSPSNKVTEKGKDVELRCDPISGHTALYWYRQSLGQGLEFLIYFQGNSAPDKSGLPSDRFSAERTGGSVSTLTIQRTQQEDSAVYLCASRVTGGRSEKLFFGSGTQLSVL.

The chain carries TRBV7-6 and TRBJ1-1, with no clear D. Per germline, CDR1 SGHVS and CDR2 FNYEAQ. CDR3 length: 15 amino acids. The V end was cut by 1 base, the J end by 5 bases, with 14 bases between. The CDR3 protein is CASSLEAGRGTEAFF. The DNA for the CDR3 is TGTGCCAGCAGCTTAGAGGCGGGAAGAGGGACTGAAGCTTTCTTT.

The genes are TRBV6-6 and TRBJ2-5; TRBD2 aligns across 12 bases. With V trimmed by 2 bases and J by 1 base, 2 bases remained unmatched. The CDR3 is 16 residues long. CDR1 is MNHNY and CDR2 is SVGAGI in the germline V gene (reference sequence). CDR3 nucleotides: TGTGCCAGCAGTTACCTGACTAGCGGGGGCCAAGAGACCCAGTACTTC. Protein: CASSYLTSGGQETQYF.

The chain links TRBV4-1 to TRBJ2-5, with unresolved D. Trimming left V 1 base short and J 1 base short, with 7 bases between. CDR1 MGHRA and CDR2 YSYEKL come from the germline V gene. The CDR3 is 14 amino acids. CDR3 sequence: CASSQGLSQETQYF. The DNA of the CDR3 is TGCGCCAGCAGCCAAGGCCTTAGCCAAGAGACCCAGTACTTC.

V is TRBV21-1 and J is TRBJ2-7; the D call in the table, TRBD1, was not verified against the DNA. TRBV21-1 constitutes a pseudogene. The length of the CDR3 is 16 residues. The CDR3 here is CASTAPGGQGNYEQYF. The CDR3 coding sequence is TGTGCCAGCACCGCCCCCGGGGGACAGGGTAACTACGAGCAGTACTTC.

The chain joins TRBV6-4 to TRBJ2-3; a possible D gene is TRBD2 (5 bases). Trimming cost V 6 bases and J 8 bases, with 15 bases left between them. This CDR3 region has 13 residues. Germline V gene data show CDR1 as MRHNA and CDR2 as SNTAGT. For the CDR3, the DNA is TGTGCCAGCAGCGGTCTTCGAGGGCTTACGCAGTATTTT. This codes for CASSGLRGLTQYF.

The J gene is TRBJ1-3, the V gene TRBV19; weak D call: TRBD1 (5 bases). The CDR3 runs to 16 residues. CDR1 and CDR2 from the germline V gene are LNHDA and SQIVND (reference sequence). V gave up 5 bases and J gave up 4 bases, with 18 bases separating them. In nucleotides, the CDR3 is TGTGCCAGTAGTCCCGCTAGGGGCTTCAAAGGAAACACCATATATTTT. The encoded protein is CASSPARGFKGNTIYF.

As DNA, the CDR3 is TGTGCCAGCAGCCAAAGCAGGGGTGTTAAGAAGTCACCCCTCCACTTT. Residues: CASSQSRGVKKSPLHF. The V call is TRBV14, the J call TRBJ1-6; D perhaps matches TRBD1 (6 bases). V was cut by 2 bases and J by 10 bases, with 18 bases left in between. CDR3 length: 16 residues. Germline loops: CDR1 SGHDN, CDR2 FVKESK. Full variable domain (missing parts from reference TRBV14 and TRBJ1-6): EAGVTQFPSHSVIEKGQTVTLRCDPISGHDNLYWYRRVMGKEIKFLLHFVKESKQDESGMPNNRFLAERTGGTYSTLKVQPAELEDSGVYFCASSQSRGVKKSPLHFGNGTRLTVT.